This entry lists 24 T cell receptor beta chains sequenced from one sample in a study of T cell responses to AZD1222 COVID-19 vaccine. Generated by immunoSEQ multiplex PCR, the TCRdb table keeps only in-frame clones and is missing some. The sample carries 100,000 to 150,000 clones, about nine tenths recorded once. The sample consisted of peripheral blood, taken 28 days after the second AZD1222 dose. These receptors originate from an adult who received the AZD1222 COVID-19 vaccine.

This chain connects TRBV18 to TRBJ2-1; 10 bases match TRBD2. The CDR3 covers 18 residues. Germline V lookup: CDR1 KGHSH, CDR2 LQKENI. With V trimmed by 3 bases and J by 7 bases, 15 bases remained unmatched. For the CDR3, the DNA is TGTGCCAGCTCACCCACCCTTTCCGGGACTAGCGTAGGTAATGAGCAGTTCTTC. It specifies CASSPTLSGTSVGNEQFF.

This sequence joins TRBV5-4 and TRBJ2-1; the D is unclear. There are 13 residues in the CDR3. V was trimmed by 6 bases and J by 7 bases, leaving 14 bases between them. Germline lookup yields CDR1 SGHNT and CDR2 YYREEE (reference sequence). As DNA, the CDR3 is TGTGCCAGCACCCTGGCGGTTGGAAATGAGCAGTTCTTC. Translating gives CASTLAVGNEQFF. Combining the CDR3 with reference TRBV5-4 and TRBJ2-1 gives the whole variable domain ETGVTQSPTHLIKTRGQQVTLRCSSQSGHNTVSWYQQALGQGPQFIFQYYREEENGRGNFPPRFSGLQFPNYSSELNVNALELDDSALYLCASTLAVGNEQFFGPGTRLTVL.

The chain employs TRBV7-8 and TRBJ1-5; weak D call: TRBD1 (6 bases). CDR1 is SGHVS and CDR2 is FQNEAQ in the germline V gene. CDR3 size: 16 residues. The V and J ends lost 0 bases and 3 bases respectively, with 12 bases between them. CDR3 sequence reads: CASSLAWHRDNQPQHF. CDR3 DNA sequence: TGTGCCAGCAGCTTAGCGTGGCACAGGGACAATCAGCCCCAGCATTTT.

The chain employs TRBV18 and TRBJ1-2, with 10 bases fitting TRBD1. The V gene end was trimmed by 3 bases and the J gene end by 9 bases; junction bases not matched to a gene: 7. Germline CDR1 is KGHSH and CDR2 is LQKENI. The CDR3 extends over 14 amino acids. The CDR3 spells CASSPSTGGKRYTF. CDR3 nucleotide sequence: TGTGCCAGCTCACCGTCGACAGGGGGCAAACGCTACACCTTC.

The rearrangement links TRBV19 to TRBJ2-1; the match to TRBD1 covers 8 bases. The CDR3 runs to 15 residues. V lost 1 base, J lost 9 bases, and 8 bases stayed unmatched. Germline CDR1 reads LNHDA; CDR2 reads SQIVND (reference sequence). DNA for the CDR3: TGTGCCAGTAGTATAGCCCAGGGGGCGCGCGGTGAGCAGTTCTTC. Its protein is CASSIAQGARGEQFF.

V and J are TRBV5-1 and TRBJ2-3; TRBD1 aligns across 10 bases. The CDR3 runs 17 residues. J lost 8 bases, V lost 4 bases, and 16 bases had no gene match. Germline assignment: CDR1 SGHRS and CDR2 YFSETQ. The CDR3 DNA reads TGCGCCAGCAGCATTTCGGGACAGGGGAGCGGGATTGGTACGCAGTATTTT. Translating gives CASSISGQGSGIGTQYF.

The rearrangement uses TRBV15 and TRBJ1-2; D is undetermined. The germline V gene encodes CDR1 LNHNV and CDR2 YYDKDF (reference sequence). This CDR3 has 15 amino acids. The ends were cut back, 0 bases at V and 6 bases at J, with 14 bases in the middle. The CDR3 here is CATSRDRVGENGYTF. In DNA, the CDR3 is TGTGCCACCAGCAGAGATAGGGTCGGAGAGAATGGCTACACCTTC.

This clone has a single count. The rearrangement links TRBV27 to TRBJ1-1; D is ambiguous. CDR3 length: 15 residues. The germline V gene has CDR1 MNHEY and CDR2 SMNVEV (reference sequence). V was trimmed by 2 bases and J by 0 bases, leaving 10 bases between them. The DNA for the CDR3 is TGTGCCAGCAGTTTAAGGATTGCCATGAACACTGAAGCTTTCTTT. Residues: CASSLRIAMNTEAFF.

V and J are TRBV28 and TRBJ2-1; 7 nucleotides line up with TRBD2. Germline CDR1 reads MDHEN; CDR2 reads SYDVKM. The CDR3 runs 14 residues. Trimming took 3 bases from V and 8 from J; bases not matched to a gene: 7. CDR3 sequence (DNA): TGTGCCAGCAGTTTGTGGGAGGGCCGGCATGAGCAGTTCTTC. It encodes CASSLWEGRHEQFF.

The chain carries TRBV25-1 and TRBJ2-5, with D possibly TRBD2 on 5 matching bases. The germline V gene encodes CDR1 MGHDK and CDR2 SYGVNS. The germline V and J ends were trimmed by 3 bases and 7 bases, with 12 bases remaining between them. The CDR3 has 13 amino acids. The CDR3 sequence is CASSDTRPGTQYF. The DNA for the CDR3 is TGTGCCAGCAGTGACACTAGGCCGGGGACCCAGTACTTC.

This chain joins TRBV12-3 or TRBV12-4 and TRBJ1-2; D remains ambiguous. The CDR3 loop spans 11 amino acids. V gave up 5 bases and J gave up 4 bases, with 5 bases separating them. The CDR3 spells CASSNSYGYTF. CDR3 sequence (DNA): TGTGCCAGCAGTAACAGCTATGGCTACACCTTC.

The V and J genes are TRBV15 and TRBJ1-2; D not certain. The V and J ends lost 0 bases and 4 bases respectively, with 6 bases between them. The CDR3 totals 13 residues. The germline V gene has CDR1 LNHNV and CDR2 YYDKDF (reference sequence). CDR3 amino acids: CATSRDVAYGYTF. As DNA, the CDR3 is TGTGCCACCAGCAGAGATGTTGCCTATGGCTACACCTTC.

The chain recombines TRBV24-1 with TRBJ1-2, with D unclear. Germline V gives CDR1 KGHDR, CDR2 SFDVKD. Trimming pared 5 bases from V and 8 bases from J, leaving 11 bases between. This CDR3 contains 12 residues. CDR3: CATSAGVGGYTF. In nucleotides, the CDR3 is TGTGCCACCAGTGCCGGGGTTGGGGGCTACACCTTC.

This clone was seen only once. The chain employs TRBV5-4 and TRBJ2-2; 11 bases align to TRBD1. J lost 4 bases, V lost 0 bases, and 2 bases had no gene match. CDR1 SGHNT and CDR2 YYREEE come from the germline V gene (reference sequence). The CDR3 is 16 residues long. CDR3 loop: CASSLGTGGFTGELFF. CDR3 bases: TGTGCCAGCAGCTTGGGGACAGGGGGCTTCACCGGGGAGCTGTTTTTT.

This sequence joins TRBV15 and TRBJ1-1; perhaps TRBD1 as D (6 bases). The V gene lost 0 bases and the J gene lost 1 base, with 6 bases spanning the gap. The CDR3 is 14 residues long. The germline gives CDR1 LNHNV, CDR2 YYDKDF (reference sequence). The DNA of the CDR3 is TGTGCCACCAGCAGAGAAGGGGGGAACACTGAAGCTTTCTTT. Translated, it gives CATSREGGNTEAFF. Full variable domain (rest looked up from reference TRBV15 and TRBJ1-1): DAMVIQNPRYQVTQFGKPVTLSCSQTLNHNVMYWYQQKSSQAPKLLFHYYDKDFNNEADTPDNFQSRRPNTSFCFLDIRSPGLGDTAMYLCATSREGGNTEAFFGQGTRLTVV.

This sequence joins TRBV5-1 and TRBJ2-7; weak D call: TRBD2 (6 bases). The CDR3 consists of 15 residues. The V and J ends lost 4 bases and 1 base respectively, with 15 bases between them. Germline V gene sequence: CDR1 SGHRS, CDR2 YFSETQ. CDR3 region: CASSESGLRSYEQYF. DNA for the CDR3: TGCGCCAGCAGCGAAAGCGGGTTAAGGTCCTACGAGCAGTACTTC.

This rearrangement joins TRBV7-9 to TRBJ2-3; 7 bases map to TRBD2. The trim removed 4 bases at V and 6 bases at J, leaving 16 bases unmatched. The germline CDR1 and CDR2 sequences are SEHNR and FQNEAQ (reference sequence). CDR3 length equals 17 residues. CDR3 coding DNA: TGTGCCAGCAGCTACACCTTACTAGCGAGACAAAGGGATACGCAGTATTTT. Translated, it gives CASSYTLLARQRDTQYF. The full variable domain, completed using reference TRBV7-9 and TRBJ2-3, is DTGVSQNPRHKITKRGQNVTFRCDPISEHNRLYWYRQTLGQGPEFLTYFQNEAQLEKSRLLSDRFSAERPKGSFSTLEIQRTEQGDSAMYLCASSYTLLARQRDTQYFGPGTRLTVL.

This chain connects TRBV27 to TRBJ1-2; 11 bases align to TRBD1. The V gene's germline CDR1 is MNHEY and CDR2 SMNVEV (reference sequence). V lost 4 bases and J lost 5; bases outside the gene matches: 9. The CDR3 runs to 16 residues. In DNA, the CDR3 is TGTGCCAGCAGTTCTGGACAGGGGGCGTTACGGTATGGCTACACCTTC. Amino acids: CASSSGQGALRYGYTF.

The chain employs TRBV20-1 and TRBJ2-5; D unresolved. CDR1 is DFQATT, CDR2 SNEGSKA, per germline (reference sequence). The CDR3 consists of 11 residues. Between the trimmed V and J ends, which lost 3 bases and 5 bases, there was a span of 7 bases. DNA of the CDR3: TGCAGTGCTAGGCCCCGGGAGACCCAGTACTTC. The encoded protein is CSARPRETQYF.

The sample holds one count of this clone. The CDR3 protein is CASSDPGTTSYEQYF. CDR3 in DNA: TGTGCCAGCAGTGACCCAGGGACCACTTCCTACGAGCAGTACTTC. The chain has TRBV28 and TRBJ2-7; perhaps D is TRBD1 or TRBD2 (5 bases each). The CDR3 is made up of 15 amino acids. Per the germline V gene, CDR1 is MDHEN and CDR2 is SYDVKM. V was cut by 5 bases and J by 1 base, with 15 bases left in between.

The count of this clone is one. This chain uses TRBV5-1 with TRBJ2-7, with D possibly being TRBD1 (6 bases). The V end lost 0 bases, the J end lost 3 bases, and 10 bases lay between the germline ends. This CDR3 spans 14 amino acids. CDR1 and CDR2 (germline): SGHRS, YFSETQ. DNA of the CDR3: TGCGCCAGCAGCTTGGGACAGGCTAACTACGAGCAGTACTTC. Translated, it gives CASSLGQANYEQYF.

The chain links TRBV6-5 to TRBJ1-1, with unresolved D. This CDR3 contains 14 residues. Germline-derived CDR1 and CDR2 are MNHEY and SVGAGI. V gave up 8 bases and J gave up 3 bases, with 16 bases separating them. The CDR3 sequence is CASPGRAAYTEAFF. The CDR3 region has the DNA TGTGCCAGCCCTGGGAGGGCGGCATACACTGAAGCTTTCTTT.

The V and J genes are TRBV30 and TRBJ1-1; D gene uncertain. V lost 6 bases and J 1 base, leaving 12 bases between the germline ends. The CDR3 sequence is 13 residues long. The V gene's germline CDR1 is GTSNPN and CDR2 SVGIG (reference sequence). The CDR3 here is CACRPRSNTEAFF. DNA of the CDR3: TGTGCCTGTCGTCCCAGATCGAACACTGAAGCTTTCTTT.

The chain employs TRBV19 and TRBJ2-1; the match to TRBD1 covers 11 bases. CDR3 length equals 15 residues. Germline values: CDR1 LNHDA, CDR2 SQIVND (reference sequence). Losses at the gene ends were 9 bases for V and 9 bases for J; bases not matched to a gene: 13. The CDR3: CASKERDRGFGEQFF. Here the CDR3 DNA reads TGTGCCAGCAAGGAACGGGACAGGGGGTTTGGTGAGCAGTTCTTC. The full variable domain, its missing parts supplied by reference TRBV19 and TRBJ2-1, is DGGITQSPKYLFRKEGQNVTLSCEQNLNHDAMYWYRQDPGQGLRLIYYSQIVNDFQKGDIAEGYSVSREKKESFPLTVTSAQKNPTAFYLCASKERDRGFGEQFFGPGTRLTVL.